This section outlines one T cell receptor beta chain sequence together with its context. Measured with immunoSEQ multiplex PCR; TCRdb has only the in-frame clones, and not every one. The table records roughly 62,000 clones, 91% of them present only once. This sample stems from a study of technical replicates of blood from a handful of donors. Per germline, CDR1 SGHAT and CDR2 FQNNGV. V lost 2 bases, J lost 5 bases, and 16 bases lay in between. The CDR3 spans 15 residues. The clonotype originates from a human donor in good health. Some clones in this sample may be carry-over from other donors' samples. This rearrangement joins TRBV11-2 to TRBJ2-7; unclear D gene. Sequencing used PBMCs. The CDR3 DNA reads TGTGCCAGCAGCTTAAAGTCCCATGGTGGCCACGAGCAGTACTTC. It is translated as CASSLKSHGGHEQYF.